This T cell receptor (beta chain) is drawn from a study of cytomegalovirus exposure and HLA in healthy donors. At the level of the study: The roughly 120 million unique TCR beta sequences, from some 170 million T cells, were found by an earlier analysis. Study-level points and caveats: In a later analysis, the majority of CMV-associated beta chains seemingly showed HLA restriction. Later, TCR association rates were found to vary by HLA locus, highest for DRB1 and lowest for HLA-C.

It was with 60 Vbeta and 13 Jbeta primers that the PCR ran. Using immunoSEQ multiplex PCR, the repertoire was profiled, and TCRdb retains in-frame clones only, with some absent. The sample carries approximately 140,000 clones, 82% recorded once. This CDR3 is 12 amino acids long. Germline-derived CDR1 and CDR2 are SGHDN and FVKESK. V was clipped by 3 bases and J by 8 bases, with 10 bases between them. A remark on this clone: The antigen is undetermined.

Sequences were obtained from PBMCs. The sequence derives from a male donor in good health and CMV-seronegative. The J gene is TRBJ1-2, the V gene TRBV14; unclear D gene. The DNA for the CDR3 is TGTGCCAGCAGCCAGGGCCTATGGGGCTACACCTTC. Its translation is CASSQGLWGYTF. Variable domain in full (rest from reference TRBV14 and TRBJ1-2): EAGVTQFPSHSVIEKGQTVTLRCDPISGHDNLYWYRRVMGKEIKFLLHFVKESKQDESGMPNNRFLAERTGGTYSTLKVQPAELEDSGVYFCASSQGLWGYTFGSGTRLTVV.